These 16 T cell receptor beta chains were all obtained from the same sample, sequenced in a study of metastatic and nonmetastatic thyroid tumors. Thyroid surgery was preceded by no treatment in any patient. MiXCR was used by TCRdb to re-call the PCR reads. The data contain some 15,000 clones, roughly a fifth of them singletons. The material sequenced was blood. The receptors come from a female donor with papillary thyroid cancer or a benign thyroid nodule (not recorded which). Some clones in this sample may be carry-over from other donors' samples.

This clone is classed as medium-sized. The chain recombines TRBV5-1 with TRBJ1-2; 8 bases match TRBD1. Per germline, CDR1 SGHRS and CDR2 YFSETQ. With 4 bases clipped from V and 4 bases from J, the junction kept 12 bases outside the gene matches. This CDR3 has 16 amino acids. The CDR3 region is CASSPRSQGASYGYTF. The CDR3 DNA is TGCGCCAGCAGCCCAAGAAGTCAGGGGGCGAGCTATGGCTACACCTTC.

There are a few counts of this clone. The rearrangement uses TRBV6-2 or TRBV6-3 and TRBJ1-4, with D possibly being TRBD1 (5 bases). V lost 5 bases and J 7 bases, leaving 23 bases between the germline ends. The CDR3 covers 17 residues. Germline V gene data show CDR1 as MNHEY and CDR2 as SVGEGT. The CDR3 loop reads CASSDLPIDLRGEKLFF. The CDR3 region has the DNA TGTGCCAGCAGTGACCTACCGATTGACCTTAGGGGTGAAAAACTGTTTTTT.

This clone was seen ten or more times. V usage is TRBV2 and J usage is TRBJ1-1, with TRBD1 as a possible D gene (5 bases). V was trimmed by 3 bases and J by 5 bases, leaving 13 bases between them. CDR1 and CDR2 (germline): SNHLY, FYNNEI. The CDR3 has 14 residues. CDR3 loop: CASSDRVGGTEAFF. CDR3 sequence (DNA): TGTGCCAGCAGTGATCGGGTTGGGGGGACTGAAGCTTTCTTT.

The rearrangement joins TRBV2 to TRBJ2-7, with D possibly being TRBD1 (6 bases). Germline CDR1 reads SNHLY; CDR2 reads FYNNEI. Trimming took 4 bases from V and 12 from J, leaving 19 bases between them. This CDR3 spans 13 amino acids. CDR3 sequence: CASSADRISSRYF. DNA for the CDR3: TGTGCCAGCAGTGCCGACAGGATTTCAAGTCGGTACTTC.

This clone was counted many times. The chain links TRBV20-1 to TRBJ2-3; 13 bases agree with TRBD2. The CDR3 loop spans 20 amino acids. Germline loops: CDR1 DFQATT, CDR2 SNEGSKA (reference sequence). V gave up 0 bases and J gave up 0 bases; unmatched junction bases: 12. The CDR3 is CSARDHLPGLAGISTDTQYF. CDR3 bases: TGCAGTGCTAGAGATCATTTACCGGGACTAGCGGGAATTAGCACAGATACGCAGTATTTT.

By its share, this clone is medium-sized. The chain carries TRBV6-1 and TRBJ1-5; possibly TRBD1 for D (6 bases). This CDR3 comprises 13 residues. Germline lookup yields CDR1 MNHNS and CDR2 SASEGT. The germline V and J ends were trimmed by 4 bases and 7 bases, with 11 bases remaining between them. DNA for the CDR3: TGTGCCAGCAGTGTGGGGGCACGACAGCCCCAGCATTTT. Translation: CASSVGARQPQHF.

Relative to its sample, this clone is medium-sized. This chain uses TRBV28 with TRBJ2-3, with D possibly TRBD1 on 5 matching bases. CDR3 size: 17 residues. Germline V gives CDR1 MDHEN, CDR2 SYDVKM. V gave up 5 bases and J gave up 1 base, with 19 bases separating them. Here the CDR3 reads CASSPGWARVGTDTQYF. DNA for the CDR3: TGTGCCAGCAGTCCAGGATGGGCCAGGGTTGGCACAGATACGCAGTATTTT. Complete variable domain (other parts from reference TRBV28 and TRBJ2-3): DVKVTQSSRYLVKRTGEKVFLECVQDMDHENMFWYRQDPGLGLRLIYFSYDVKMKEKGDIPEGYSVSREKKERFSLILESASTNQTSMYLCASSPGWARVGTDTQYFGPGTRLTVL.

The DNA for the CDR3 is TGCGCCAGCAGCGTTATCAGGGTAGAATACAATGAGCAGTTCTTC. Translating gives CASSVIRVEYNEQFF. The chain uses TRBV5-1 and TRBJ2-1, with D maybe TRBD1 (5 bases). Germline loops: CDR1 SGHRS, CDR2 YFSETQ. The CDR3 spans 15 residues. The V gene lost 4 bases and the J gene lost 4 bases, with 15 bases spanning the gap.

This clone appeared many times. Within the sample, other DNA sequences also encode this same CDR3. The J gene is TRBJ2-6, the V gene TRBV7-2; D ambiguous. V was shortened by 11 bases and J by 4 bases, with 9 bases between the two germline ends. CDR3 length equals 12 residues. Germline V gene data show CDR1 as SGHTA and CDR2 as FQGNSA. The DNA of the CDR3 is TGTGCCTCCGGGTTGGGGGCCAACGTCCTGACTTTC. This codes for CASGLGANVLTF.

The chain joins TRBV20-1 to TRBJ1-5; no reliable D call. The V gene's germline CDR1 is DFQATT and CDR2 SNEGSKA (reference sequence). Trimming removed 2 bases at V and 7 bases at J, with 12 bases between. This CDR3 spans 13 amino acids. This CDR3 is CSARILLRQPQHF. CDR3 coding DNA: TGCAGTGCTAGAATACTCCTACGGCAGCCCCAGCATTTT.

The chain combines TRBV7-8 with TRBJ2-7, with D unresolved. Looked up from germline, CDR1 is SGHVS and CDR2 is FQNEAQ. This CDR3 contains 14 residues. Trimming cost V 6 bases and J 3 bases, with 15 bases left between them. In DNA form, the CDR3 reads TGTGCCAGCAGACCCTCTATATGGGACTACGAGCAGTACTTC. This gives the protein CASRPSIWDYEQYF.

This clone was seen at least ten times. The gene calls are TRBV29-1 and TRBJ2-5; 12 nucleotides match TRBD2. CDR1 is SQVTM and CDR2 is ANQGSEA in the germline V gene. The CDR3 loop spans 15 amino acids. After removal of 4 bases from V and 4 bases from J, the junction contained 7 bases not matched to a gene. CDR3 loop: CSVGTSGIQGETQYF. In DNA form, the CDR3 reads TGCAGCGTTGGGACTAGCGGGATTCAGGGAGAGACCCAGTACTTC.

This clone is termed medium-sized. V gene TRBV19 combines with J gene TRBJ1-6; 7 bases agree with TRBD1. CDR1 is LNHDA, CDR2 SQIVND, per germline (reference sequence). This CDR3 has 15 residues. Trimming took 3 bases from V and 6 from J; bases not matched to a gene: 5. The CDR3 protein is CASSIRDSGNSPLHF. The CDR3 DNA reads as TGTGCCAGTAGTATTCGGGACAGCGGTAATTCACCCCTCCACTTT.

The CDR3 spells CASSPGSGENYEQYF. The DNA for the CDR3 is TGTGCCAGCAGCCCAGGGAGCGGGGAAAACTACGAGCAGTACTTC. The chain carries TRBV4-2 and TRBJ2-7; the match to TRBD2 covers 7 bases. V lost 4 bases to trimming and J lost 3 bases; unmatched junction nucleotides: 9. The CDR3 is 15 residues long. Germline CDR1 and CDR2: LGHNA and YNFKEQ.

This clone was found many times. This chain uses TRBV20-1 with TRBJ2-1; TRBD2 matches at 11 bases. The trim removed 7 bases at V and 1 base at J, leaving 3 bases unmatched. The germline gives CDR1 DFQATT, CDR2 SNEGSKA (reference sequence). CDR3 length: 14 residues. The CDR3 region is CSVIAGGSYNEQFF. Here the CDR3 DNA reads TGCAGTGTCATAGCGGGAGGGTCCTACAATGAGCAGTTCTTC.

This clone is judged medium-sized. The V and J genes are TRBV20-1 and TRBJ2-2, with 13 bases identical to TRBD2. With 5 bases clipped from V and 3 bases from J, the junction kept 15 bases outside the gene matches. This CDR3 contains 19 residues. Germline V CDR1 and CDR2: DFQATT, SNEGSKA (reference sequence). The CDR3 nucleotides are TGCAGTGCTCAACCACTAGCGGGAGGGCTCCGCTGGGACACCGGGGAGCTGTTTTTT. The encoded protein is CSAQPLAGGLRWDTGELFF.